The 10 T cell receptor beta chains below were found in one sample sequenced in a study of technical replicates of blood from a few donors (dated by TCRdb to about 2017). To prepare the library, the immunoSEQ multiplex PCR assay was applied. Here the immuneACCESS table is served through TCRdb, limited to in-frame sequences with V and J called. Missing clones are a known gap in these copies; in checked studies unresolved V genes cover under half, and the rest lacks a known reason. This sample is represented by about 73,000 clones; just over 90% of them were singletons. The ten top clones hold 0.25% to 0.3% of the sample. The sample was T cells isolated from PBMCs. The receptors stem from a human donor in good health.

The genes are TRBV5-8 and TRBJ1-5; no clear D gene. V was clipped by 1 base and J by 7 bases, with 9 bases between them. The CDR3 contains 13 residues. Germline V lookup: CDR1 SGHTS, CDR2 YDEGEE. The CDR3 DNA is TGTGCCAGCAGCTTGCGGGGTCTCCAGCCCCAGCATTTT. This gives the protein CASSLRGLQPQHF. Variable domain in full (rest from reference TRBV5-8 and TRBJ1-5): EAGVTQSPTHLIKTRGQQATLRCSPISGHTSVYWYQQALGLGLQFLLWYDEGEERNRGNFPPRFSGRQFPNYSSELNVNALELEDSALYLCASSLRGLQPQHFGDGTRLSIL.

The J gene is TRBJ2-7, the V gene TRBV4-1, with TRBD1 matching 10 bases. CDR3 size: 16 residues. Germline V lookup: CDR1 MGHRA, CDR2 YSYEKL. V lost 5 bases to trimming and J lost 5 bases; unmatched junction nucleotides: 12. CDR3: CASSAHWTGGTNEQYF. The CDR3 nucleotides read TGCGCCAGCAGCGCGCACTGGACAGGGGGAACTAACGAGCAGTACTTC.

This clone was counted a single time. This chain joins TRBV29-1 and TRBJ2-1, with a tentative D call TRBD2 (7 bases). This CDR3 comprises 14 residues. CDR1 is SQVTM and CDR2 is ANQGSEA in the germline V gene. V dropped 6 bases and J dropped 8 bases, with 20 bases sitting between them. The chain's CDR3 is CSVGGREVGYEQFF. DNA for the CDR3: TGCAGCGTGGGGGGCCGGGAGGTAGGGTATGAGCAGTTCTTC.

There are a few counts of this clone. This sequence joins TRBV9 and TRBJ1-2; D ambiguous. Germline V CDR1 and CDR2: SGDLS, YYNGEE. Trimming took off 4 bases at V and 8 bases at J, with 21 bases between the two ends. CDR3 size: 15 residues. The CDR3 DNA reads TGTGCCAGCAGCTTAGAGGCCGCGACGGGTGACGGCTACACCTTC. It translates to CASSLEAATGDGYTF.

The gene calls are TRBV18 and TRBJ1-1; tentatively, D is TRBD1 (5 bases). Germline CDR1 and CDR2: KGHSH and LQKENI. The V and J ends lost 8 bases and 4 bases respectively, with 11 bases between them. CDR3 length: 12 amino acids. CDR3 sequence (DNA): TGTGCCAGCCGTGACAGCCCCACTGAAGCTTTCTTT. Protein: CASRDSPTEAFF.

This chain connects TRBV6-1 to TRBJ2-6, with D perhaps matching TRBD2 (5 bases). Germline CDR1 MNHNS, CDR2 SASEGT. Trimming shortened V by 3 bases and J by 0 bases, and 18 bases separated the two germline ends. The CDR3 is 19 residues long. The CDR3, as DNA: TGTGCCAGCAGTGAGGAACCGGGATCCAAGGTCTCTGGGGCCAACGTCCTGACTTTC. Translating it yields CASSEEPGSKVSGANVLTF.

This chain links TRBV13 with TRBJ2-3, with 8 bases matching TRBD2. CDR3 size: 16 residues. After removal of 4 bases from V and 0 bases from J, the junction contained 6 bases not matched to a gene. The germline V gene has CDR1 PRHDT and CDR2 FYEKMQ (reference sequence). CDR3: CASSWSGSSSTDTQYF. The CDR3 coding sequence is TGTGCCAGCAGCTGGAGCGGGAGCTCAAGCACAGATACGCAGTATTTT.

This clone was recorded only once. The chain has TRBV19 and TRBJ1-5; D remains unclear. CDR1 is LNHDA and CDR2 is SQIVND in the germline V gene (reference sequence). This CDR3 has 10 residues. Between the trimmed V and J ends, which lost 8 bases and 7 bases, there was a span of 6 bases. For the CDR3, the DNA is TGTGCCAGTCATCGGCAGCCCCAGCATTTT. Protein product: CASHRQPQHF.

This clone was recorded only once. The CDR3 coding sequence is TGTGCCAGCAGCAACTCCCCTCGGGAGAACACTGAAGCTTTCTTT. This codes for CASSNSPRENTEAFF. The rearrangement links TRBV5-6 to TRBJ1-1; D is undetermined. The V end lost 4 bases, the J end lost 1 base, and 14 bases lay between the germline ends. Germline V gene data show CDR1 as SGHDT and CDR2 as YYEEEE. This CDR3 spans 15 amino acids.

The chain employs TRBV19 and TRBJ2-1, with 10 bases matching TRBD1. The ends lost 1 base at V and 6 bases at J; junction bases unmatched: 12. The germline gives CDR1 LNHDA, CDR2 SQIVND (reference sequence). This CDR3 comprises 18 residues. The CDR3 here is CASSIGWGLGQGSNEQFF. CDR3 nucleotide sequence: TGTGCCAGTAGTATAGGTTGGGGGTTGGGACAGGGGTCCAATGAGCAGTTCTTC. Together with reference TRBV19 and TRBJ2-1, the CDR3 gives the full variable domain: DGGITQSPKYLFRKEGQNVTLSCEQNLNHDAMYWYRQDPGQGLRLIYYSQIVNDFQKGDIAEGYSVSREKKESFPLTVTSAQKNPTAFYLCASSIGWGLGQGSNEQFFGPGTRLTVL.